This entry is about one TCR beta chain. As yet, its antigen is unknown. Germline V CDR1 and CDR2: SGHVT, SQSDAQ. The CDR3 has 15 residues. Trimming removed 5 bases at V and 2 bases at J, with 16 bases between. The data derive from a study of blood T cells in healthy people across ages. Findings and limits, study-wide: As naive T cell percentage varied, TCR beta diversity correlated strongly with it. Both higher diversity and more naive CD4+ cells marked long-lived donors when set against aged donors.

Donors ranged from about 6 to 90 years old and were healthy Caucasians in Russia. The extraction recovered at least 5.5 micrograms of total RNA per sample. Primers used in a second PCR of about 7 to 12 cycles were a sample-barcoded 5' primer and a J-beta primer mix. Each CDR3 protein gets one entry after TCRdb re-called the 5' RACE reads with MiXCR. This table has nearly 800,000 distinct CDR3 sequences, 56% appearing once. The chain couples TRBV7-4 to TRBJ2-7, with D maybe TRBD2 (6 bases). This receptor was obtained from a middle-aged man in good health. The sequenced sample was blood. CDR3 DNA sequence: TGTGCCAGCAGCCAGGCGGGGTATTGGCCCTACGAGCAGTACTTC. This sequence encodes CASSQAGYWPYEQYF.